Below, 18 T cell receptor beta chains from the same sample are listed, as sequenced in a study of identical twins. Each CDR3 protein is one row after TCRdb ran MiXCR on the 5' RACE reads. The table records roughly 190,000 distinct CDR3 sequences, 15% to 20% of them present only once. The sample also formed part of further work on T cells expressing NK-cell markers.

Sample: CD8+ T cells sorted from blood. These TCRs come from a woman younger than 30 in good health.

This clonotype was counted only a few times. This chain links TRBV12-3 or TRBV12-4 with TRBJ2-7; D unclear. Trimming cost V 2 bases and J 6 bases, with 8 bases left between them. CDR3 length: 12 residues. The CDR3 nucleotides are TGTGCCAGCAGTTTATCCGTGTCCGAGCAGTACTTC. Its protein product is CASSLSVSEQYF.

This clonotype was recorded a few times. One end of the junction does not line up with germline, which may come from a read error. The chain couples TRBV4-3 to TRBJ2-1; D unclear. The CDR3 has 14 amino acids. The germline V gene has CDR1 LGHNA and CDR2 YSLEER. CDR3 nucleotide sequence: TGCGCCAGCAGCCAAGTGGGTGGCTACATTGAGCAGTTCTTC. Translating it yields CASSQVGGYIEQFF.

This chain joins TRBV3-1 and TRBJ2-1; 15 nucleotides agree with TRBD2. The CDR3 is 18 residues long. Trimming took 4 bases from V and 4 from J; bases not matched to a gene: 8. Looked up from germline, CDR1 is LGHDT and CDR2 is YNNKEL (reference sequence). The CDR3 region has the DNA TGTGCCAGCAGCCTCGGACTAGCGGGAGGGCCGAGTTACAATGAGCAGTTCTTC. Its protein is CASSLGLAGGPSYNEQFF.

This clonotype was counted only a few times. The chain links TRBV4-2 to TRBJ1-6; D is perhaps TRBD1 (6 bases). Trimming took 0 bases from V and 7 from J, leaving 16 bases between them. The length of the CDR3 is 17 residues. Germline-derived CDR1 and CDR2 are LGHNA and YNFKEQ. In DNA form, the CDR3 reads TGTGCCAGCAGCCAAGAGTATTGGGCAGGGGAGAATTCACCCCTCCACTTT. Protein sequence: CASSQEYWAGENSPLHF.

This clonotype showed up many times. J is TRBJ1-2 and V is TRBV6-2 or TRBV6-3, with a possible D match to TRBD1 (6 bases). V was cut by 5 bases and J by 3 bases, with 10 bases left in between. The CDR3 sequence is 13 residues long. Germline CDR1 reads MNHEY; CDR2 reads SVGEGT. For the CDR3, the DNA is TGTGCCAGCAGTCGACAGGACCACTATGGCTACACCTTC. Its protein product is CASSRQDHYGYTF.

This chain uses TRBV15 with TRBJ2-1; D gene unclear. V was cut by 1 base and J by 3 bases, with 22 bases left in between. CDR1 is LNHNV and CDR2 is YYDKDF in the germline V gene (reference sequence). CDR3 size: 19 residues. CDR3 sequence reads: CATSRVPPRRQKDYNEQFF. In DNA form, the CDR3 reads TGTGCCACCAGCAGAGTCCCCCCCCGGCGGCAAAAGGACTACAATGAGCAGTTCTTC.

This clonotype turned up a few times. The gene calls are TRBV18 and TRBJ2-3, with 7 positions matching TRBD1. The V gene's germline CDR1 is KGHSH and CDR2 LQKENI. The CDR3 has 16 amino acids. V lost 3 bases and J lost 6; bases outside the gene matches: 12. CDR3 sequence reads: CASSPTQGPFSDTQYF. CDR3 DNA: TGTGCCAGCTCACCTACACAGGGGCCCTTCTCCGATACGCAGTATTTT.

The chain is built from TRBV28 and TRBJ2-7; maybe TRBD1 (5 bases). Germline V gene sequence: CDR1 MDHEN, CDR2 SYDVKM. The CDR3 has 13 residues. With 5 bases removed from V and 3 bases from J, the gap between germline ends came to 11 bases. This CDR3 reads CASSMTEYYEQYF. Here the CDR3 DNA reads TGTGCCAGCAGTATGACAGAGTACTACGAGCAGTACTTC.

This CDR3 reads CATTVNTEAFF. The CDR3 region has the DNA TGTGCCACCACAGTGAACACTGAAGCTTTCTTT. The chain uses TRBV2 and TRBJ1-1; the D is unclear. V was shortened by 10 bases and J by 0 bases, with 6 bases between the two germline ends. The CDR3 runs to 11 residues. Germline V CDR1 and CDR2: SNHLY, FYNNEI.

This clonotype was found a few times. V is TRBV6-1 and J is TRBJ2-3; no clear D. Trimming stripped 5 bases from V and 2 bases from J, with 11 bases between. Germline CDR1 reads MNHNS; CDR2 reads SASEGT. The CDR3 loop spans 14 amino acids. CDR3 residues: CASSPGPYTDTQYF. CDR3 nucleotide sequence: TGTGCCAGCAGTCCAGGACCTTACACAGATACGCAGTATTTT.

This clonotype came up once. This CDR3 reads CASSLGADTDTQYF. CDR3 nucleotide sequence: TGTGCCAGCAGCTTAGGGGCGGACACAGATACGCAGTATTTT. The chain uses TRBV7-8 and TRBJ2-3; D call uncertain. With 1 base removed from V and 2 bases from J, the gap between germline ends came to 7 bases. The CDR3 sequence is 14 residues long. Germline CDR1 is SGHVS and CDR2 is FQNEAQ.

This rearrangement joins TRBV11-2 to TRBJ2-3; D unclear. The germline V gene has CDR1 SGHAT and CDR2 FQNNGV. The CDR3 is made up of 13 amino acids. Deletions cut 0 bases from V and 6 bases from J, with 7 bases between. The CDR3 loop is CASSLEGPDTQYF. The CDR3 coding sequence is TGTGCCAGCAGCTTAGAAGGGCCGGATACGCAGTATTTT.

Ten or more counts support this clonotype. The chain has TRBV14 and TRBJ1-2; D not resolved. This CDR3 is built from 13 residues. Germline CDR1 is SGHDN and CDR2 is FVKESK. V lost 3 bases, J lost 0 bases, and 5 bases lay in between. CDR3 amino acids: CASSHGTNYGYTF. The CDR3 bases are TGTGCCAGCAGCCACGGGACTAACTATGGCTACACCTTC.

This clonotype was observed a few times. The J gene is TRBJ2-3, the V gene TRBV20-1; D not certain. Germline CDR1 and CDR2: DFQATT and SNEGSKA (reference sequence). Trimming pared 0 bases from V and 6 bases from J, leaving 16 bases between. The CDR3 totals 15 residues. In DNA, the CDR3 is TGCAGTGCTAGAGATTTGGTCCTACCCCCGGATACGCAGTATTTT. Protein product: CSARDLVLPPDTQYF.

The table lists this clonotype with a few counts. This chain links TRBV5-1 with TRBJ2-6; no reliable D call. The germline V gene has CDR1 SGHRS and CDR2 YFSETQ. CDR3 length: 15 amino acids. Between the trimmed V and J ends, which lost 0 bases and 2 bases, there was a span of 6 bases. CDR3 nucleotide sequence: TGCGCCAGCAGCTTGGACGTGACTGGGGCCAACGTCCTGACTTTC. Protein sequence: CASSLDVTGANVLTF.

This clonotype was seen only a few times. The chain links TRBV7-6 to TRBJ2-4; D possibly corresponds to TRBD1 (7 bases). Trimming removed 1 base from V and 2 bases from J, with 18 bases in between. The CDR3 length is 18 residues. Per germline, CDR1 SGHVS and CDR2 FNYEAQ. The CDR3 DNA reads as TGTGCCAGCAGCTTAGGTGGGGGCAGGGGGGCCACCAAAAACATTCAGTACTTC. As protein: CASSLGGGRGATKNIQYF.

The chain links TRBV3-1 to TRBJ1-6; 8 positions match TRBD1. Trimming took 4 bases from V and 10 from J; bases not matched to a gene: 9. The CDR3 has 15 residues. Germline V gene sequence: CDR1 LGHDT, CDR2 YNNKEL (reference sequence). CDR3 region: CASSLLDREISPLHF. CDR3 bases: TGTGCCAGCAGCCTCCTGGACAGGGAGATATCACCCCTCCACTTT.

V usage is TRBV12-3 or TRBV12-4 and J usage is TRBJ1-5; maybe TRBD1 (6 bases). This CDR3 spans 13 amino acids. Deletions cut 3 bases from V and 9 bases from J, with 12 bases between. CDR3 sequence reads: CASSFGGSWPQHF. CDR3 in DNA: TGTGCCAGCAGTTTTGGGGGCTCGTGGCCCCAGCATTTT.